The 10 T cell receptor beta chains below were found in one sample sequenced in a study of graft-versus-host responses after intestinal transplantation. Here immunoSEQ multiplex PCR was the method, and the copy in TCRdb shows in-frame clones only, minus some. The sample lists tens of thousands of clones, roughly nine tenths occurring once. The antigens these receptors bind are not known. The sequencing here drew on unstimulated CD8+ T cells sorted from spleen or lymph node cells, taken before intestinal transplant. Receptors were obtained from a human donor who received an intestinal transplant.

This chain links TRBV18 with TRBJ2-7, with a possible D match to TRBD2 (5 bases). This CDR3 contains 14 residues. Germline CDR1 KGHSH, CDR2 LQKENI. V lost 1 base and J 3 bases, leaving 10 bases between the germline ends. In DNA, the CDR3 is TGTGCCAGCTCACCACTCCGGGAACACTACGAGCAGTACTTC. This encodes CASSPLREHYEQYF. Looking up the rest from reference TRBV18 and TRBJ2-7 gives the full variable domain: NAGVMQNPRHLVRRRGQEARLRCSPMKGHSHVYWYRQLPEEGLKFMVYLQKENIIDESGMPKERFSAEFPKEGPSILRIQQVVRGDSAAYFCASSPLREHYEQYFGPGTRLTVT.

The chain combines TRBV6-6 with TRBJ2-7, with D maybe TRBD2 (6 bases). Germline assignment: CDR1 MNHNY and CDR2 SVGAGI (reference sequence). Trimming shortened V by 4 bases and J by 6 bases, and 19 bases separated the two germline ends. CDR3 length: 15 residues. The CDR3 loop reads CASSFLGTLSTEQYF. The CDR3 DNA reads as TGTGCCAGCAGTTTTCTGGGGACTTTATCTACCGAGCAGTACTTC.

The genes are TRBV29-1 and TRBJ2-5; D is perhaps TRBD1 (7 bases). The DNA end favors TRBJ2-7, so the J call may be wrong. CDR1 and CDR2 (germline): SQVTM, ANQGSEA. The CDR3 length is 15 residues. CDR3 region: CSVRRRDSSSYEQYF. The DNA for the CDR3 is TGCAGCGTTAGGAGGCGGGACAGCAGCTCCTACGAGCAGTACTTC.

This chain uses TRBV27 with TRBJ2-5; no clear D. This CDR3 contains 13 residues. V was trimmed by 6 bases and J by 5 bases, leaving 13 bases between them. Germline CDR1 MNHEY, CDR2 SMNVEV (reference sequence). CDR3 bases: TGTGCCAGCAGGAGGAAGGTCTGGGAGACCCAGTACTTC. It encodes CASRRKVWETQYF.

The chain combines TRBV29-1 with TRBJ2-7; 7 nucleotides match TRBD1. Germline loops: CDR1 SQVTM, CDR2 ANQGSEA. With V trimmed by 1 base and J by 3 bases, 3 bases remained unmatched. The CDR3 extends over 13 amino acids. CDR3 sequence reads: CSVEGQGLYEQYF. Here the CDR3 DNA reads TGCAGCGTTGAAGGACAGGGCCTCTACGAGCAGTACTTC.

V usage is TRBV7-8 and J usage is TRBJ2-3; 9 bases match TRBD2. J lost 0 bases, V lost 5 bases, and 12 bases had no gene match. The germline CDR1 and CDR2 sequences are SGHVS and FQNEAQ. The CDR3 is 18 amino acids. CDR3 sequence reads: CASSPRGTSFTSTDTQYF. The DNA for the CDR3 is TGTGCCAGCAGCCCGCGCGGGACTAGCTTTACTAGCACAGATACGCAGTATTTT.

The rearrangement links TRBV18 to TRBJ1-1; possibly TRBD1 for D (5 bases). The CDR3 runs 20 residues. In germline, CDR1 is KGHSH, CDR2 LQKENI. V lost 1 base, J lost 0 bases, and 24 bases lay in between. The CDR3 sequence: CASSPRYRIGFYSLNTEAFF. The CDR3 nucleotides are TGTGCCAGCTCACCACGGTACAGGATAGGGTTCTATAGTTTGAACACTGAAGCTTTCTTT.

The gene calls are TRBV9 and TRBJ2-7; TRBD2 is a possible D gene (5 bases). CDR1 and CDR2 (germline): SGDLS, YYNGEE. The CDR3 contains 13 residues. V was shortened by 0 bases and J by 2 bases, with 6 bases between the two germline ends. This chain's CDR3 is CASSVDGTYEQYF. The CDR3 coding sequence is TGTGCCAGCAGCGTAGACGGGACCTACGAGCAGTACTTC.

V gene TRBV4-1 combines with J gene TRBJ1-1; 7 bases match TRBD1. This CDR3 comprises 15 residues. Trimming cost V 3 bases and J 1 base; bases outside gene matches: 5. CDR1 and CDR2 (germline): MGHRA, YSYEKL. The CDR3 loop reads CASSHTGTANTEAFF. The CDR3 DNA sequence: TGCGCCAGCAGCCACACAGGGACAGCGAACACTGAAGCTTTCTTT.

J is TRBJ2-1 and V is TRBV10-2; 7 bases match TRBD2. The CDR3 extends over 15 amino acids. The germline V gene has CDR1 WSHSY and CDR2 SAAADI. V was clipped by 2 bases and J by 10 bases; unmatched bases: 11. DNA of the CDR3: TGCGCCAGCAGTGAGATAATGCAGGGAGGGTTGGAGCAGTTCTTC. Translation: CASSEIMQGGLEQFF.